This is a list of T cell receptor beta chains from one sample in a study of control samples from healthy donors and cancer patients. Some clones are missing from TCRdb's copy, which holds only in-frame ones; the method was immunoSEQ multiplex PCR. Here the sample spans under 450,000 clones, 90% being singletons. The sequencing input was PBMCs. The receptors shown here come from a man aged 35-49 years with head and neck cancer. CDR3s include the opening cysteine and the closing phenylalanine or tryptophan. A D gene is named only where the DNA matches it firmly. Clone size is shown for a subset of rows, as once, few, many or a class of expanded clone.

size: .; D: .; J: TRBJ1-5; V: TRBV20-1; CDR3: CKDSNQPQHF; DNA: TGCAAGGATAGCAATCAGCCCCAGCATTTT
size: .; D: TRBD2; J: TRBJ2-7; V: TRBV28; CDR3: CASSLPPPLTSGTPGEQYF; DNA: TGTGCCAGCAGTTTGCCCCCCCCGTTAACTAGCGGGACCCCGGGTGAGCAGTACTTC
size: .; D: TRBD1; J: TRBJ1-5; V: TRBV7-8; CDR3: CASSPGAGGLYQPQHF; DNA: TGTGCCAGCAGCCCCGGTGCAGGGGGATTATATCAGCCCCAGCATTTT
size: .; D: .; J: TRBJ2-6; V: TRBV14; CDR3: CASSQGVGGANVLTF; DNA: TGTGCCAGCAGCCAAGGAGTTGGCGGGGCCAACGTCCTGACTTTC
size: .; D: .; J: TRBJ1-6; V: TRBV2; CDR3: CASSYGNLQNSPLHF; DNA: TGTGCCAGCAGTTACGGGAACCTGCAAAATTCACCCCTCCACTTT
size: .; D: .; J: TRBJ1-2; V: TRBV7-2; CDR3: CASSYASVDYGYTF; DNA: TGTGCCAGCAGCTATGCCTCAGTTGACTATGGCTACACCTTC
size: few; D: TRBD2; J: TRBJ2-1; V: TRBV7-9; CDR3: CASSLRGGSTEQFF; DNA: TGTGCCAGCAGCTTGCGGGGGGGATCCACTGAGCAGTTCTTC
size: .; D: TRBD2; J: TRBJ2-3; V: TRBV6-5; CDR3: CAGGTSFSTDTQYF; DNA: TGTGCCGGGGGGACTAGTTTTAGCACAGATACGCAGTATTTT
size: once; D: .; J: TRBJ2-5; V: TRBV27; CDR3: CASSPGSGLEAQYF; DNA: TGTGCCAGCAGTCCCGGTAGCGGTCTGGAGGCCCAGTACTTC
size: .; D: TRBD2; J: TRBJ2-1; V: TRBV10-3; CDR3: CASLETSGRVNEQFF; DNA: TGTGCCAGCCTAGAGACTAGCGGGAGAGTCAATGAGCAGTTCTTC
size: .; D: .; J: TRBJ1-2; V: TRBV18; CDR3: CASSPPTGYGYTF; DNA: TGTGCCAGCTCACCACCGACAGGCTATGGCTACACCTTC
size: .; D: .; J: TRBJ1-2; V: TRBV7-3; CDR3: CASSLNPLGQNSGYTF; DNA: TGTGCCAGCAGCTTAAACCCCCTAGGACAGAATAGTGGCTACACCTTC
size: .; D: TRBD1; J: TRBJ2-5; V: TRBV3-1/TRBV3-2; CDR3: CASSRNRGQYF; DNA: TGTGCCAGCAGCCGCAACAGGGGACAGTACTTC
size: .; D: .; J: TRBJ1-4; V: TRBV18; CDR3: CASSLQGQANEKLFF; DNA: TGTGCCAGCTCACTACAAGGGCAGGCGAATGAAAAACTGTTTTTT
size: once; D: TRBD2; J: TRBJ2-6; V: TRBV27; CDR3: CASSLGLAALSGANVLTF; DNA: TGTGCCAGCAGTTTAGGGCTAGCGGCTCTCTCTGGGGCCAACGTCCTGACTTTC
size: .; D: .; J: TRBJ1-2; V: TRBV6-1; CDR3: CASSEALNYGYTF; DNA: TGTGCCAGCAGTGAAGCCCTCAACTATGGCTACACCTTC
size: .; D: TRBD1; J: TRBJ2-3; V: TRBV19; CDR3: CASSIVSGGKDTQYF; DNA: TGTGCCAGTAGTATAGTTTCAGGGGGAAAAGATACGCAGTATTTT
size: .; D: .; J: TRBJ2-7; V: TRBV27; CDR3: CASSPVDRLPYEQYF; DNA: TGTGCCAGCAGTCCCGTAGACAGACTTCCCTACGAGCAGTACTTC
size: .; D: TRBD2; J: TRBJ2-1; V: TRBV11-2; CDR3: CASSSSGGDYNEQFF; DNA: TGTGCCAGCAGCTCTAGCGGGGGAGACTACAATGAGCAGTTCTTC
size: once; D: .; J: TRBJ1-2; V: TRBV28; CDR3: CASSLLGEAYGYTF; DNA: TGTGCCAGCAGTTTATTGGGGGAGGCCTATGGCTACACCTTC
size: .; D: .; J: TRBJ2-7; V: TRBV12-3/TRBV12-4; CDR3: CASSPSYEQYF; DNA: TGTGCCAGCAGTCCGTCCTACGAGCAGTACTTC
size: .; D: TRBD1; J: TRBJ1-2; V: TRBV9; CDR3: CASSVGGTGVLYGYTF; DNA: TGTGCCAGCAGCGTAGGAGGGACAGGGGTGCTCTATGGCTACACCTTC
size: .; D: TRBD1; J: TRBJ2-1; V: TRBV24-1; CDR3: CATSDWDSDNEQFF; DNA: TGTGCCACCAGTGATTGGGACAGTGACAATGAGCAGTTCTTC
size: .; D: .; J: TRBJ2-5; V: TRBV29-1; CDR3: CSSLTGAAQYF; DNA: TGCAGCTCCTTAACCGGGGCGGCCCAGTACTTC
size: .; D: .; J: TRBJ2-5; V: TRBV5-1; CDR3: CASSRGTAQETQYF; DNA: TGCGCCAGCAGCCGGGGGACAGCACAAGAGACCCAGTACTTC
size: .; D: TRBD1; J: TRBJ1-5; V: TRBV2; CDR3: CASRETGGQPQHF; DNA: TGTGCCAGCAGGGAGACAGGGGGACAGCCCCAGCATTTT
size: .; D: .; J: TRBJ2-2; V: TRBV24-1; CDR3: CATRGGVDTGELFF; DNA: TGTGCCACCAGAGGAGGTGTTGACACCGGGGAGCTGTTTTTT
size: .; D: .; J: TRBJ1-4; V: TRBV6-5; CDR3: CASSRLLGEKLFF; DNA: TGTGCCAGCAGTCGACTGTTAGGTGAAAAACTGTTTTTT
size: .; D: .; J: TRBJ1-2; V: TRBV28; CDR3: CATSYPTVYGYTF; DNA: TGTGCCACCAGCTATCCGACAGTGTATGGCTACACCTTC
size: .; D: .; J: TRBJ1-5; V: TRBV12-3/TRBV12-4; CDR3: CASTGSGVQPQHF; DNA: TGTGCCAGCACCGGGTCAGGGGTCCAGCCCCAGCATTTT
size: .; D: .; J: TRBJ2-5; V: TRBV10-3; CDR3: CAISLQGEETQYF; DNA: TGTGCCATCAGCCTCCAGGGAGAAGAGACCCAGTACTTC
size: .; D: .; J: TRBJ2-2; V: TRBV28; CDR3: CASSLLKTGELFF; DNA: TGTGCCAGCAGTTTATTGAAAACCGGGGAGCTGTTTTTT